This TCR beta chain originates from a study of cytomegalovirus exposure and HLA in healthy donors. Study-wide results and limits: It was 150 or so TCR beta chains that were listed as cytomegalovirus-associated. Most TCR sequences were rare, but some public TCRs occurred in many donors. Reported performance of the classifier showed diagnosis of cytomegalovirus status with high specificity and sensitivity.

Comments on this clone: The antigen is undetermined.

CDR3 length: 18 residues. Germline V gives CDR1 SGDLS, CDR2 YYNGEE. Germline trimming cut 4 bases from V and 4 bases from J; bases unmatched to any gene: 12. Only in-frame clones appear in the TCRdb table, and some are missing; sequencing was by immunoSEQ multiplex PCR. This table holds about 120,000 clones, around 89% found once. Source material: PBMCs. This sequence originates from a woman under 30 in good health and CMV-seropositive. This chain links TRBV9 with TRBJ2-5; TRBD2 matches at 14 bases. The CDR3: CASSPNPGTSGSSETQYF. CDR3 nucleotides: TGTGCCAGCAGCCCCAATCCCGGGACTAGCGGGAGTTCAGAGACCCAGTACTTC.